This is a list of T cell receptor beta chains from one sample in a study of blood T cell repertoires in COVID-19. The data were produced by immunoSEQ multiplex PCR, yet TCRdb's version contains in-frame clones alone and is incomplete. Of some 20,000 clones listed, more than 70% are singletons. Sequenced material: peripheral blood. The receptors come from a man aged 35 to 55 with active COVID-19. CDR3s include the opening cysteine and the closing phenylalanine or tryptophan. D genes are given only for firm matches. Clone size appears in some rows only: once, few, many, or a class for an expanded clone.

>TRBV5-1|16|TRBJ2-4|TRBD2|NA
TGCGCCAGCAGCTTGGCCGGGACTAGCGGTGCCCACATTCAGTACTTC
CASSLAGTSGAHIQYF
>TRBV3-1/TRBV3-2|15|TRBJ1-4|NA|NA
TGTGCCAGCAGCGTTCACAGGGTTATTAACGAAAAACTGTTTTTT
CASSVHRVINEKLFF
>TRBV3-1/TRBV3-2|18|TRBJ2-3|TRBD2|NA
TGTGCCAGCAGCGGGTGGGCTAGCGGAGGCCTAGGCACAGATACGCAGTATTTT
CASSGWASGGLGTDTQYF
>TRBV9|13|TRBJ1-2|NA|NA
TGTGCCAGCAGCGTAGTGCCGGACTATGGCTACACCTTC
CASSVVPDYGYTF
>TRBV2|12|TRBJ1-4|TRBD1|few
TGTGCCAGCAGTGCGACAGGGGGGAAACTGTTTTTT
CASSATGGKLFF
>TRBV5-1|15|TRBJ2-7|NA|NA
TGCGCCAGCAGCTTGGAGCTTCAGCGGACTTACGAGCAGTACTTC
CASSLELQRTYEQYF
>TRBV23-1|17|TRBJ2-3|TRBD2|NA
TGCGCCAGCAGTCAATCGCGGACTAGCGGGAGGGCAGATACGCAGTATTTT
CASSQSRTSGRADTQYF
>TRBV5-1|13|TRBJ2-2|NA|NA
TGCGCCAGCAGCTTACAGGGCACCGGGGAGCTGTTTTTT
CASSLQGTGELFF
>TRBV19|16|TRBJ2-1|TRBD2|NA
TGTGCCAGTAGTGTGGCCGGGACTAGCCCTCCCAATGAGCAGTTCTTC
CASSVAGTSPPNEQFF
>TRBV6-6|12|TRBJ2-4|NA|NA
TGTGCCAGCAAGGTCCCGGGGGACATTCAGTACTTC
CASKVPGDIQYF
>TRBV27|17|TRBJ2-3|TRBD2|NA
TGTGCCAGCAGTTCCATGACTAGCGGGAGGGCCGTGAATACGCAGTATTTT
CASSSMTSGRAVNTQYF
>TRBV28|12|TRBJ2-5|NA|NA
TGTGCCAGCAGGCGAGATCAAGAGACCCAGTACTTC
CASRRDQETQYF
>TRBV7-9|15|TRBJ2-2|TRBD1|NA
TGTGCCAGCAGCCCGGGACAGGGGGCGGCCGGGGAGCTGTTTTTT
CASSPGQGAAGELFF
>TRBV19|14|TRBJ2-2|NA|NA
TGTGCCAGTAGTGTTACCTTAGCACCGGGGGAGCTGTTTTTT
CASSVTLAPGELFF
>TRBV5-1|15|TRBJ2-1|TRBD1|NA
TGCGCCAGCACCCTGGGGACAGGCGACTACAATGAGCAGTTCTTC
CASTLGTGDYNEQFF
>TRBV9|16|TRBJ2-2|NA|NA
TGTGCCAGCAGCGTAGCTCTTAGCGGTAACACCGGGGAGCTGTTTTTT
CASSVALSGNTGELFF
>TRBV15|13|TRBJ1-1|NA|NA
TGTGCCACCAGCGTGGACAAGAACACTGAAGCTTTCTTT
CATSVDKNTEAFF
>TRBV2|14|TRBJ2-2|NA|NA
TGTGCCAGCAGTGGACACCTTCAAACCGGGGAGCTGTTTTTT
CASSGHLQTGELFF
>TRBV7-2|15|TRBJ2-1|NA|NA
TGTGCCAGCAGCGTGAGCGGTTACGTAGGCAATGAGCAGTTCTTC
CASSVSGYVGNEQFF
>TRBV5-1|13|TRBJ2-5|TRBD2|NA
TGCGCCAGCAGCTCGGGGGGCCAAGAGACCCAGTACTTC
CASSSGGQETQYF
>TRBV29-1|14|TRBJ2-1|TRBD2|NA
TGCAGCGTTCCCGGGACTACCAACTACAATGAGCAGTTCTTC
CSVPGTTNYNEQFF
>TRBV11-2|12|TRBJ2-3|NA|NA
TGTGCCAGCAGTCGTAGCACAGATACGCAGTATTTT
CASSRSTDTQYF